These T cell receptor beta chains were read from a single sample in a study of identical twins. Each CDR3 protein is one row after TCRdb ran MiXCR on the 5' RACE reads. Of under 900,000 distinct CDR3 sequences listed, 9% to 15% are singletons. These data were likewise used in another study, on yellow fever vaccine responses in identical twins.

The sample consisted of PBMCs. These receptors all stem from a young woman in good health. CDR3s include the opening cysteine and the closing phenylalanine or tryptophan. Not every row has a clone size; where given, it reads once, few, many or a size class.

size | J | V | CDR3
NA | TRBJ2-1 | TRBV6-1 | CASSQSGGTYNEQFF
NA | TRBJ2-5 | TRBV5-1 | CASTSLTGQETQYF
NA | TRBJ2-5 | TRBV24-1 | CATSDGGTQYF
NA | TRBJ2-5 | TRBV20-1 | CSARDLPPGYQETQYF
few | TRBJ2-2 | TRBV29-1 | CSVGFRSTGELFF
NA | TRBJ2-5 | TRBV27 | CASSHDRDLQETQYF
many | TRBJ2-4 | TRBV11-2 | CASSLNGASGSDIQYF
few | TRBJ2-3 | TRBV7-9 | CASSPLGTSNTDTQYF
few | TRBJ2-5 | TRBV2 | CASSDGTRGETQYF
many | TRBJ1-2 | TRBV29-1 | CSVGTGGVYGYTF
NA | TRBJ2-3 | TRBV7-9 | CASSHRDTASTDTQYF
few | TRBJ1-2 | TRBV4-1 | CASSHPGDRNYGYTF
few | TRBJ2-2 | TRBV24-1 | CATSEPARVGGELFF
few | TRBJ2-3 | TRBV5-1 | CASGGLAGLTDTQYF
few | TRBJ2-7 | TRBV7-2 | CASSYRLAGLTYEQYF
many | TRBJ1-5 | TRBV4-1 | CASSQEGSGAGDQPQHF
few | TRBJ1-1 | TRBV4-1 | CASSQDRGDEAFF
NA | TRBJ2-5 | TRBV3-1 | CASSQGLTGDRTQYF
once | TRBJ2-3 | TRBV19 | CASSLKGLFTDTQYF